The 3 T cell receptor beta chains below come from one sample, sequenced in a study of T cell responses to AZD1222 COVID-19 vaccine. Here immunoSEQ multiplex PCR was the method, and the copy in TCRdb shows in-frame clones only, minus some. Of under 200,000 clones in the sample, around nine tenths are singletons; the top ten hold around 3.6%. The source was peripheral blood, collected 28 days after the second dose of the MenACWY control vaccine. The receptors here all came from an adult who received the MenACWY meningococcal vaccine as a control.

The chain combines TRBV18 with TRBJ1-1, with unresolved D. V was shortened by 2 bases and J by 0 bases, with 7 bases between the two germline ends. In germline, CDR1 is KGHSH, CDR2 LQKENI. The CDR3 is made up of 14 amino acids. The CDR3 reads CASSPRQVNTEAFF. The CDR3 DNA sequence: TGTGCCAGCTCACCAAGGCAGGTGAACACTGAAGCTTTCTTT.

V is TRBV5-1 and J is TRBJ1-6; TRBD1 matches 9 bases. Germline V gives CDR1 SGHRS, CDR2 YFSETQ. The CDR3 is made up of 16 amino acids. The trim removed 4 bases at V and 8 bases at J, leaving 10 bases unmatched. CDR3 amino acids: CASSPGMDRGYSPLHF. The CDR3 DNA follows: TGCGCCAGCAGCCCGGGCATGGACAGGGGTTATTCACCCCTCCACTTT.

The rearrangement links TRBV19 to TRBJ2-5; D remains ambiguous. Germline CDR1 and CDR2: LNHDA and SQIVND (reference sequence). CDR3 length: 13 residues. Trimming took off 5 bases at V and 0 bases at J, with 7 bases between the two ends. CDR3 protein: CASSQMNQETQYF. CDR3 in DNA: TGTGCCAGTAGTCAGATGAACCAAGAGACCCAGTACTTC.